Presented here are 24 T cell receptor beta chains from one specimen sequenced in a study of blood T cell repertoires in COVID-19. Sequenced by immunoSEQ multiplex PCR; TCRdb stores in-frame clones only, minus some. This sample yields some 250,000 clones, of which around four fifths are seen a single time; around 4% belongs to the top ten. The material sequenced was peripheral blood. The receptors come from a man aged 55-75 years with acute or convalescent COVID-19.

The chain carries TRBV18 and TRBJ1-2; 9 bases match TRBD1. Germline V CDR1 and CDR2: KGHSH, LQKENI. Losses at the gene ends were 3 bases for V and 7 bases for J; bases not matched to a gene: 3. The CDR3 length is 13 residues. CDR3 coding DNA: TGTGCCAGCTCACCGGGACAGGGTTCTGGCTACACCTTC. Translating gives CASSPGQGSGYTF.

This rearrangement joins TRBV4-2 to TRBJ2-7; possible D gene TRBD1, 6 bases. This CDR3 has 16 residues. The V gene lost 1 base and the J gene lost 0 bases, with 13 bases spanning the gap. The germline V gene encodes CDR1 LGHNA and CDR2 YNFKEQ. CDR3 residues: CASSQAAGQSSYEQYF. In DNA form, the CDR3 reads TGTGCCAGCAGCCAAGCAGCAGGACAGAGCTCCTACGAGCAGTACTTC.

The chain combines TRBV5-5 with TRBJ2-7, with 9 bases matching TRBD2. V shed 4 bases, J shed 2 bases, and the junction held 13 bases outside the gene matches. This CDR3 is built from 17 residues. The V gene's germline CDR1 is SGHKS and CDR2 YYEKEE (reference sequence). The CDR3 nucleotides are TGTGCCAGCAGCCCGACCCTGACTAGCGGTACCCCCTACGAGCAGTACTTC. Translation: CASSPTLTSGTPYEQYF.

The chain joins TRBV18 to TRBJ1-4; D might be TRBD1 (6 bases). CDR3 length equals 15 residues. CDR1 KGHSH and CDR2 LQKENI come from the germline V gene. The V end was cut by 4 bases, the J end by 7 bases, with 16 bases between. CDR3 nucleotides: TGTGCCAGCTCACTCGGACAGTCGATCGGTGAAAAACTGTTTTTT. Its translation is CASSLGQSIGEKLFF. The full variable domain, rest sourced from reference TRBV18 and TRBJ1-4, is NAGVMQNPRHLVRRRGQEARLRCSPMKGHSHVYWYRQLPEEGLKFMVYLQKENIIDESGMPKERFSAEFPKEGPSILRIQQVVRGDSAAYFCASSLGQSIGEKLFFGSGTQLSVL.

V and J are TRBV21-1 and TRBJ1-1; TRBD1, the D gene given by the table, was not confirmed from the DNA. TRBV21-1 is a pseudogene. CDR3 size: 14 residues. The CDR3 here is CASSTEPGGRCAFF. Written as DNA, the CDR3 is TGTGCCAGCAGCACTGAACCAGGGGGTCGATGCGCTTTCTTT.

The rearrangement uses TRBV27 and TRBJ2-3, with TRBD2 matching over 14 bases. From germline, CDR1 is MNHEY and CDR2 SMNVEV (reference sequence). Trimming cost V 5 bases and J 0 bases; bases outside gene matches: 7. The CDR3 spans 18 residues. The CDR3 DNA reads TGTGCCAGCAGTCCCCTGACTAGCGGGGGGGCTAGCACAGATACGCAGTATTTT. It encodes CASSPLTSGGASTDTQYF.

This sequence joins TRBV6-5 and TRBJ2-1; the D is unclear. Trimming pared 6 bases from V and 7 bases from J, leaving 10 bases between. The CDR3 has 12 amino acids. The germline V gene encodes CDR1 MNHEY and CDR2 SVGAGI. CDR3 DNA: TGTGCCAGCAGCGCGGTTGCGAATGAGCAGTTCTTC. Translated, it gives CASSAVANEQFF.

CDR3: CASSHTDRYNEQFF. In nucleotides, the CDR3 is TGTGCCAGCAGCCACACCGACAGGTACAATGAGCAGTTCTTC. This chain uses TRBV5-4 with TRBJ2-1; a possible D gene is TRBD1 (6 bases). V shed 4 bases and J shed 4 bases, with 12 bases lying between them. The CDR3 covers 14 residues. Germline V gene data show CDR1 as SGHNT and CDR2 as YYREEE (reference sequence).

The V gene is TRBV7-2, the J gene TRBJ1-3; D ambiguous. This CDR3 has 14 residues. Germline CDR1 SGHTA, CDR2 FQGNSA. The V and J ends lost 5 bases and 0 bases respectively, with 8 bases between them. CDR3 in amino acids: CASSPQSSGNTIYF. The DNA of the CDR3 is TGTGCCAGCAGCCCACAGAGCTCTGGAAACACCATATATTTT.

The rearrangement joins TRBV7-9 to TRBJ2-7; D may be TRBD1 (5 bases). V shed 1 base and J shed 2 bases, with 15 bases lying between them. Germline CDR1 is SEHNR and CDR2 is FQNEAQ (reference sequence). CDR3 length equals 16 residues. The CDR3 spells CASSLVITGGTYEQYF. DNA of the CDR3: TGTGCCAGCAGCTTAGTGATCACAGGCGGCACCTACGAGCAGTACTTC.

The chain has TRBV27 and TRBJ2-2; weak D call: TRBD2 (5 bases). CDR1 MNHEY and CDR2 SMNVEV come from the germline V gene (reference sequence). The CDR3 extends over 16 amino acids. V lost 7 bases to trimming and J lost 1 base, with 16 bases between them. CDR3 coding DNA: TGTGCCAGCACCCTCCGGAGCGGCCTGAACACCGGGGAGCTGTTTTTT. This encodes CASTLRSGLNTGELFF.

The chain recombines TRBV28 with TRBJ2-1, with 15 positions matching TRBD2. The CDR3 is 18 residues long. Germline values: CDR1 MDHEN, CDR2 SYDVKM. Losses at the gene ends were 6 bases for V and 0 bases for J; bases not matched to a gene: 6. DNA for the CDR3: TGTGCCAGCAGCGGACTAGCGGGAGGGCAAAGCTCCTACAATGAGCAGTTCTTC. Amino acids: CASSGLAGGQSSYNEQFF.

This clone was found once. V usage is TRBV9 and J usage is TRBJ1-3; TRBD1 might be the D (5 bases). CDR1 is SGDLS, CDR2 YYNGEE, per germline. The CDR3 extends over 15 amino acids. V lost 3 bases and J lost 6, with 16 bases in between. The CDR3 DNA sequence: TGTGCCAGCAGCGGCCCCGGACATTTCGAAAACACCATATATTTT. It is translated as CASSGPGHFENTIYF. The whole variable domain, remainder taken from reference TRBV9 and TRBJ1-3, is DSGVTQTPKHLITATGQRVTLRCSPRSGDLSVYWYQQSLDQGLQFLIQYYNGEERAKGNILERFSAQQFPDLHSELNLSSLELGDSALYFCASSGPGHFENTIYFGEGSWLTVV.

The V and J genes are TRBV19 and TRBJ2-2; maybe TRBD2 (6 bases). Per germline, CDR1 LNHDA and CDR2 SQIVND (reference sequence). The CDR3 loop spans 14 amino acids. Between the trimmed V and J ends, which lost 1 base and 6 bases, there was a span of 9 bases. The CDR3 loop is CASSIAPSAGELFF. CDR3 nucleotides: TGTGCCAGTAGTATAGCGCCTAGCGCCGGGGAGCTGTTTTTT.

The genes are TRBV5-1 and TRBJ2-5, with TRBD1 matching over 8 bases. With V trimmed by 4 bases and J by 1 base, 0 bases remained unmatched. Germline CDR1 reads SGHRS; CDR2 reads YFSETQ. The CDR3 consists of 13 residues. The CDR3 coding sequence is TGCGCCAGCAGCACAGGGGGCCAAGAGACCCAGTACTTC. Amino acid sequence: CASSTGGQETQYF.

This clone is a singleton in its sample. V gene TRBV7-8 combines with J gene TRBJ2-2; 8 bases align to TRBD1. After removal of 2 bases from V and 10 bases from J, the junction contained 6 bases not matched to a gene. Germline CDR1 SGHVS, CDR2 FQNEAQ. CDR3 length: 14 residues. CDR3 in amino acids: CASSLQGAKLELFF. The CDR3 DNA reads TGTGCCAGCAGCTTACAGGGGGCAAAATTGGAGCTGTTTTTT. The complete variable domain, with remaining parts taken from reference TRBV7-8 and TRBJ2-2, reads GAGVSQSPRYKVAKRGQDVALRCDPISGHVSLFWYQQALGQGPEFLTYFQNEAQLDKSGLPSDRFFAERPEGSVSTLKIQRTQQEDSAVYLCASSLQGAKLELFFGEGSRLTVL.

The chain links TRBV7-2 to TRBJ2-1; D perhaps matches TRBD2 (7 bases). The germline gives CDR1 SGHTA, CDR2 FQGNSA. Trimming stripped 4 bases from V and 3 bases from J, with 16 bases between. CDR3 length equals 16 residues. The CDR3 spells CASSYGGAVNYNEQFF. The CDR3 DNA sequence: TGTGCCAGCAGCTATGGGGGGGCGGTCAACTACAATGAGCAGTTCTTC.

The CDR3 reads CASISKDQGYEQYF. The CDR3 DNA is TGTGCCAGCATCTCGAAAGATCAGGGATACGAGCAGTACTTC. This chain connects TRBV3-1 (or the pseudogene TRBV3-2) to TRBJ2-7, with D maybe TRBD1 (5 bases). Per germline, CDR1 LGHDT and CDR2 YNNKEL (reference sequence). The CDR3 spans 14 residues. V dropped 7 bases and J dropped 4 bases, with 17 bases sitting between them.

The V and J genes are TRBV11-3 and TRBJ2-3, with D maybe TRBD1 (5 bases). Germline V gives CDR1 SGHNT, CDR2 YENEEA. CDR3 size: 15 residues. V gave up 0 bases and J gave up 1 base, with 8 bases separating them. CDR3: CASSLEGARTDTQYF. CDR3 DNA: TGTGCCAGCAGCTTAGAAGGGGCCCGCACAGATACGCAGTATTTT.

J is TRBJ2-5 and V is TRBV19; 10 positions match TRBD2. Germline V gene sequence: CDR1 LNHDA, CDR2 SQIVND (reference sequence). CDR3 length: 15 amino acids. V was pared by 3 bases and J by 5 bases, with 6 bases of the junction left unmatched. This chain's CDR3 is CASSIQRGGWETQYF. The CDR3 DNA sequence: TGTGCCAGTAGTATCCAGCGGGGGGGCTGGGAGACCCAGTACTTC.

This sequence joins TRBV27 and TRBJ1-2; TRBD1 is a possible D gene (5 bases). Trimming removed 3 bases from V and 0 bases from J, with 8 bases in between. The CDR3 extends over 14 amino acids. Germline V gives CDR1 MNHEY, CDR2 SMNVEV (reference sequence). The CDR3 DNA is TGTGCCAGCAGTTTTCAGGGCGCTAACTATGGCTACACCTTC. Its translation is CASSFQGANYGYTF.

This clone turned up a few times. V is TRBV29-1 and J is TRBJ1-2, with 8 bases matching TRBD1. The ends lost 3 bases at V and 5 bases at J; junction bases unmatched: 5. CDR1 and CDR2 (germline): SQVTM, ANQGSEA. CDR3 length equals 13 residues. The CDR3 sequence: CSVEARGLYGYTF. The CDR3 bases are TGCAGCGTTGAGGCCAGGGGGCTTTATGGCTACACCTTC.

This clone was seen a few times. The rearrangement uses TRBV19 and TRBJ1-5; 7 bases fit TRBD1. From germline, CDR1 is LNHDA and CDR2 SQIVND (reference sequence). CDR3 length: 16 amino acids. Trimming removed 1 base from V and 4 bases from J; junction bases left unmatched: 7. The CDR3 coding sequence is TGTGCCAGTAGTATAGCGGGCAGGGGGACGAATCAGCCCCAGCATTTT. Translated, it gives CASSIAGRGTNQPQHF.

This chain joins TRBV5-1 and TRBJ2-7; D call uncertain. Germline V gene lookup returns CDR1 SGHRS and CDR2 YFSETQ. The CDR3 spans 14 residues. V shed 0 bases and J shed 0 bases, with 7 bases lying between them. The CDR3 coding sequence is TGCGCCAGCAGCTTGGACAGTCCCTCCTACGAGCAGTACTTC. It yields the protein CASSLDSPSYEQYF.